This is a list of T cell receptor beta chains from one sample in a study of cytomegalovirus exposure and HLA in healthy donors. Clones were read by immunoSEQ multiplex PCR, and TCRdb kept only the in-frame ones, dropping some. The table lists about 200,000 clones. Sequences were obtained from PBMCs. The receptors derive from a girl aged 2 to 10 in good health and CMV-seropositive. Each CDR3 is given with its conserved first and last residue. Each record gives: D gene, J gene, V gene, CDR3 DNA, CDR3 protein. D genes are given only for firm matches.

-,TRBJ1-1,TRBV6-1,TGTGCCAGCAGTGCTTCCAGGGGTGTGGGGGACACTGAAGCTTTCTTT,CASSASRGVGDTEAFF
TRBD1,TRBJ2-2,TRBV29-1,TGCAGCGTAGGGGACAGGCCCACCGGGGAGCTGTTTTTT,CSVGDRPTGELFF
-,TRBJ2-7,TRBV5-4,TGTGCCAGCAGCTTAGTAGGCGGTTACGAGCAGTACTTC,CASSLVGGYEQYF
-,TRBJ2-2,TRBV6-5,TGTGCCAGCAGTTACTTGGGGGGCACCGGGGAGCTGTTTTTT,CASSYLGGTGELFF
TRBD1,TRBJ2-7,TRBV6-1,TGTGCCAGCAGTGGCAGACAGGGCCCCTCCTACGAGCAGTACTTC,CASSGRQGPSYEQYF
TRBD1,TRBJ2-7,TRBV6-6,TGTGCCAGCAGCACCAGACAGGGATCGGCCTACGAGCAGTACTTC,CASSTRQGSAYEQYF
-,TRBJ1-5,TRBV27,TGTGCCAGCAGTACCACAGGGCCTCAGGGACAGCCCCAGCATTTT,CASSTTGPQGQPQHF
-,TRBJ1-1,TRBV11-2,TGTGCCAGCAGCCCACCCGGTATAAACACTGAAGCTTTCTTT,CASSPPGINTEAFF
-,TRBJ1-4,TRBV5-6,TGTGCCAGCAGCTTGGGCGCTGCTGAAAAACTGTTTTTT,CASSLGAAEKLFF
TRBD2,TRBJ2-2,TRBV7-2,TGTGCCAGCAGCTTTACGACTAGCGGGACCCGGTCCGGGGAGCTGTTTTTT,CASSFTTSGTRSGELFF
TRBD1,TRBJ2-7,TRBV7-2,TGTGCCAGCAGCTTTAAACAGGGGAATTCCTACGAGCAGTACTTC,CASSFKQGNSYEQYF
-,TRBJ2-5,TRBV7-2,TGTGCCAGCAGCTTATCAGGGGTCAAAGAGACCCAGTACTTC,CASSLSGVKETQYF
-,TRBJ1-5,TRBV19,TGTGCCAGTAGTCCCGACAGACCCAATCAGCCCCAGCATTTT,CASSPDRPNQPQHF
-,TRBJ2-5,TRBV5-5,TGTGCCAGCAGCTTGCCCAGCGGGCCCCAAGAGACCCAGTACTTC,CASSLPSGPQETQYF
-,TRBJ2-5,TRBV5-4,TGTGCCAGCAGCTTGGAATACGCGGGGTACGGGGAGACCCAGTACTTC,CASSLEYAGYGETQYF
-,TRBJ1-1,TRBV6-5,TGTGCCAGCAGCTGGCAGGTGAACACTGAAGCTTTCTTT,CASSWQVNTEAFF
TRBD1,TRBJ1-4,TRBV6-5,TGTGCCAGCAGGCAACCCGGGACAGGGCATGAAAAACTGTTTTTT,CASRQPGTGHEKLFF
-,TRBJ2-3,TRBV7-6,TGTGCCAGCAGCTTAGGGACTTCGATCGATACGCAGTATTTT,CASSLGTSIDTQYF
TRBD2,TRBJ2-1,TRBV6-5,TGTGCCAGCAGTAACTTAGCGGGGAGCTCCTACAATGAGCAGTTCTTC,CASSNLAGSSYNEQFF
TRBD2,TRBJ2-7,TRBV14,TGTGCTAGCCGGGGGGGGGCCTACGAGCAGTACTTC,CASRGGAYEQYF
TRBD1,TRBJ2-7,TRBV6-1,TGTGCCAGCAGTTCCCGGGACAGCTACGAGCAGTACTTC,CASSSRDSYEQYF
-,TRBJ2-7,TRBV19,TGTGCCAGTAGTACCGGACAGTCCTACGAGCAGTACTTC,CASSTGQSYEQYF
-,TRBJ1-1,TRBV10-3,TGTGCCATCACACGGGGAGGGCCTGACACTGAAGCTTTCTTT,CAITRGGPDTEAFF
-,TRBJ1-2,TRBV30,TGTGCCTGGAGGTATTCTGGCTACACCTTC,CAWRYSGYTF
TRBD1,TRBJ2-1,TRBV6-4,TGTGCCATTGGACAGGGGGGAACCTACAATGAGCAGTTCTTC,CAIGQGGTYNEQFF
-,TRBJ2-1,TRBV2,TGTGCCAGCAGTGAAGTCGGGGGATCACTCTACAATGAGCAGTTCTTC,CASSEVGGSLYNEQFF
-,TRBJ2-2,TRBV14,TGTGCCAGCAGCCAAGGGCGAACTACCAACACCGGGGAGCTGTTTTTT,CASSQGRTTNTGELFF
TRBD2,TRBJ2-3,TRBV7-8,TGTGCCAGTGGACTAGCTTCTGTATTTACTAGCACAGATACGCAGTATTTT,CASGLASVFTSTDTQYF
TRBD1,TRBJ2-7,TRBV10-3,TGTGCCGTACGGACAGGGCCGGAGTACGAGCAGTACTTC,CAVRTGPEYEQYF
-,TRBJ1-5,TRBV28,TGTGCCAGCAGTTTCGTTGGGAGGGGAGGGCAGCCCCAGCATTTT,CASSFVGRGGQPQHF
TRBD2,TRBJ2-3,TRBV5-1,TGCGCCAGCAGCTTATTACCGGGACTAGCGGGAAGTCGAGATACGCAGTATTTT,CASSLLPGLAGSRDTQYF
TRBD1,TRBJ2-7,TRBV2,TGTGCCAGCAGTCCAGGGACAGGGAGCTACGAGCAGTACTTC,CASSPGTGSYEQYF
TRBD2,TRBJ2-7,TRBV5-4,TGTGCCAGCAGCCGGGGATTAGCGGGGGGCTACGAGCAGTACTTC,CASSRGLAGGYEQYF
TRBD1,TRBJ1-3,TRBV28,TGTGCCAGCAGTCGACAGGGCCCCAACACCATATATTTT,CASSRQGPNTIYF
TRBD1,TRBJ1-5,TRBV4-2,TGTGCCAGCAGCCAAGACTGGGACAGGGACCCTCAGCCCCAGCATTTT,CASSQDWDRDPQPQHF
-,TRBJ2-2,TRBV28,TGTGCCAGCAGTTTACCAAGTCCGGGACTCCCGACCGGGGAGCTGTTTTTT,CASSLPSPGLPTGELFF
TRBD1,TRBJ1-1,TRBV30,TGTGCCTGGAGGACAGGGGCGCGAGTGAACACTGAAGCTTTCTTT,CAWRTGARVNTEAFF
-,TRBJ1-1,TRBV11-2,TGTGCCAGCAGCCTTGCGATGAACACTGAAGCTTTCTTT,CASSLAMNTEAFF